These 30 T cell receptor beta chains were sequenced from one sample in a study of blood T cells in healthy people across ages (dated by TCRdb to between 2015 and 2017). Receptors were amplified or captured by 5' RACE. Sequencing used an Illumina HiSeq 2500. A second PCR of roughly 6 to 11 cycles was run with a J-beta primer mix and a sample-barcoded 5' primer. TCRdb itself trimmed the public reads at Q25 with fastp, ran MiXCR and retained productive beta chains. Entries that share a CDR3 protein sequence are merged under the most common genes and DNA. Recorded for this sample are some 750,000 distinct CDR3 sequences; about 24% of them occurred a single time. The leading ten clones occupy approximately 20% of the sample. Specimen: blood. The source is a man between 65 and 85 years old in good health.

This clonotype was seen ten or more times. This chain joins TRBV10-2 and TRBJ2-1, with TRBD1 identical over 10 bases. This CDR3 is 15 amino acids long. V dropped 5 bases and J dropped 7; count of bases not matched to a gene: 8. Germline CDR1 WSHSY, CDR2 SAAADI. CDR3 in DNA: TGCGCCAGCAGTACTGACAGGGGGCCTTGGAATGAGCAGTTCTTC. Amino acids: CASSTDRGPWNEQFF.

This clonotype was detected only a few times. CDR3 DNA: TGCGCCAGCAGCTGGTCTGCCACCGGGGAGCTGTTTTTT. Protein: CASSWSATGELFF. The chain uses TRBV5-1 and TRBJ2-2; the D is unclear. Trimming took off 3 bases at V and 4 bases at J, with 7 bases between the two ends. Germline V gives CDR1 SGHRS, CDR2 YFSETQ. CDR3 length: 13 residues.

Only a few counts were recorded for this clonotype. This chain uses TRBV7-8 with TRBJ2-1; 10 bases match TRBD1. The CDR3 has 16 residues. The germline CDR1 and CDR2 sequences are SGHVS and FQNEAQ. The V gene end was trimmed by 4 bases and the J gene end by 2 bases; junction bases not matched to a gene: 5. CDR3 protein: CASSSPGQGTYNEQFF. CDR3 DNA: TGTGCCAGCAGCTCTCCGGGACAGGGGACCTACAATGAGCAGTTCTTC.

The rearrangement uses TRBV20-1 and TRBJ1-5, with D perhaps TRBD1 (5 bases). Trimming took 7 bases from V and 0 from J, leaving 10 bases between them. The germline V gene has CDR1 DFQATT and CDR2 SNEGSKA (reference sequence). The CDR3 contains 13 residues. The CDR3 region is CSVGTYSNQPQHF. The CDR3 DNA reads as TGCAGTGTCGGGACCTATAGCAATCAGCCCCAGCATTTT.

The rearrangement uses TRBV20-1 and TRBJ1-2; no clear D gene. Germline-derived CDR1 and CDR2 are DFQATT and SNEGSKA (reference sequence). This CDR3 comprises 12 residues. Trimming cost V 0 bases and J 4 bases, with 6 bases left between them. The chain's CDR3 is CSARDPIYGYTF. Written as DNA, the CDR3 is TGCAGTGCTAGAGATCCCATCTATGGCTACACCTTC.

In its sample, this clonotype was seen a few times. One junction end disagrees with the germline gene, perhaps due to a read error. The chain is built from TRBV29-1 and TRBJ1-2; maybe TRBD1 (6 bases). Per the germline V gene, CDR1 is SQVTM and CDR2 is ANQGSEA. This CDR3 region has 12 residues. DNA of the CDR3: TGCAGCGTTGAAGATCGATCGGGGGGCTACGCCTTC. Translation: CSVEDRSGGYAF.

The CDR3 region has the DNA TGTGCCAGCAGTCGAGGGGTGGGGTCTTTAACTAGCACAGATACGCAGTATTTT. Protein sequence: CASSRGVGSLTSTDTQYF. The chain joins TRBV12-3 or TRBV12-4 to TRBJ2-3; D is possibly TRBD1 or TRBD2 (5 bases each). V lost 5 bases and J 0 bases, leaving 21 bases between the germline ends. The length of the CDR3 is 18 residues.

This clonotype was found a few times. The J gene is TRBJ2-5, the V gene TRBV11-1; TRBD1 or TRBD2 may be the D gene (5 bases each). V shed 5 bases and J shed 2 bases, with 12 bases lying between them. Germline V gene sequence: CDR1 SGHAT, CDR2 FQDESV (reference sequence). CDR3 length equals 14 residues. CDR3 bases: TGTGCCAGCAGCCTCAGGGACCCTCAAGAGACCCAGTACTTC. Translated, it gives CASSLRDPQETQYF.

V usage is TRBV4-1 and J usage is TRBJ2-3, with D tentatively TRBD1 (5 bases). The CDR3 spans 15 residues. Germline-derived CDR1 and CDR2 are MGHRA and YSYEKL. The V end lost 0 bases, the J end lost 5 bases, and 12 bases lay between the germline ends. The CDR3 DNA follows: TGCGCCAGCAGCCAAGATCTCTTTAGGGGAGATACGCAGTATTTT. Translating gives CASSQDLFRGDTQYF.

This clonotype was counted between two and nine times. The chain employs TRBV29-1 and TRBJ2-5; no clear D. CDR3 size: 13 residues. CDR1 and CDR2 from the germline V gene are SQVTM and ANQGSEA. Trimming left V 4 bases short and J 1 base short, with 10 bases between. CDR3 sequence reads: CSVGRPAQETQYF. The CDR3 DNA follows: TGCAGCGTTGGACGACCGGCCCAAGAGACCCAGTACTTC.

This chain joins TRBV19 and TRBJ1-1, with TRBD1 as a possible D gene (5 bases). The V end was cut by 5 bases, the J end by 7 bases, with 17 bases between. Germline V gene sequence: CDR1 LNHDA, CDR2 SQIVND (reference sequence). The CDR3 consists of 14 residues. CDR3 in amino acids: CASSSRQTSFEAFF. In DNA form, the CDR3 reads TGTGCCAGTAGTTCCCGACAGACCAGTTTTGAAGCTTTCTTT.

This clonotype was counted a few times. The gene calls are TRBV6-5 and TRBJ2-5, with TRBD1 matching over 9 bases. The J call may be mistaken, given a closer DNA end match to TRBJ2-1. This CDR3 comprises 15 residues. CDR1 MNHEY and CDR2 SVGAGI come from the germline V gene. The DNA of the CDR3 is TGTGCCAGCAGTTTCCGGGACAGGGTATTCAATGAGCAGTTCTTC. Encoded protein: CASSFRDRVFNEQFF.

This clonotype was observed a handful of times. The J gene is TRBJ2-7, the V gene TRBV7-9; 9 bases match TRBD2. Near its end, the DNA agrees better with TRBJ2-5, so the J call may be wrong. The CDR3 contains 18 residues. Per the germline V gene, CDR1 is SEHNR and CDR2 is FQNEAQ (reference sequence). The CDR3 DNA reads TGTGCCAGCAGCTTAGCGAGGGGACTAAGCGGGAGGCAAGAGACCCAGTACTTC. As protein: CASSLARGLSGRQETQYF.

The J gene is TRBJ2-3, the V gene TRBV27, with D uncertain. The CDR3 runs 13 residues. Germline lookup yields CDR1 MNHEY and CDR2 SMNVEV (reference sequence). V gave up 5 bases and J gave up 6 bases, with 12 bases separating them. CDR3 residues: CASSHGRIDTQYF. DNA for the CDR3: TGTGCCAGCAGTCACGGTCGTATTGATACGCAGTATTTT.

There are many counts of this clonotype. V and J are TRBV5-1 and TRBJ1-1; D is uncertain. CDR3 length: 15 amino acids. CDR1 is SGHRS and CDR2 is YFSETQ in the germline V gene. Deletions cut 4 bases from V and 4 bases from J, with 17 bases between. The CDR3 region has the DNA TGCGCCAGCAGCCCCGGGTCGGGTTCAGGCACTGAAGCTTTCTTT. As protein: CASSPGSGSGTEAFF.

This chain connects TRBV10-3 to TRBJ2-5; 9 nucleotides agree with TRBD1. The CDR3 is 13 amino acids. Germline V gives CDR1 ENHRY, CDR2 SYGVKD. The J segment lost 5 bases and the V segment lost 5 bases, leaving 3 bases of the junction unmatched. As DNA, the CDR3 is TGTGCCATCAGTACGGGACAGGGTGAGACCCAGTACTTC. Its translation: CAISTGQGETQYF.

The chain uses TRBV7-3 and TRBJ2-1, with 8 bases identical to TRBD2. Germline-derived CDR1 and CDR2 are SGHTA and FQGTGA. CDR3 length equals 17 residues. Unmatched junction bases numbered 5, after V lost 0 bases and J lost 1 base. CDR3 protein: CASSLTDLAGSYNEQFF. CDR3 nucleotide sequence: TGTGCCAGCAGCTTAACGGATCTAGCGGGTTCCTACAATGAGCAGTTCTTC.

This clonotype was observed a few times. CDR3 sequence reads: CASTPGQVSYEQYF. The DNA of the CDR3 is TGTGCCAGTACCCCGGGACAGGTCTCCTACGAGCAGTACTTC. This chain links TRBV19 with TRBJ2-7; 8 bases fit TRBD1. This CDR3 is built from 14 residues. Per the germline V gene, CDR1 is LNHDA and CDR2 is SQIVND (reference sequence). V lost 7 bases to trimming and J lost 0 bases; unmatched junction nucleotides: 5.

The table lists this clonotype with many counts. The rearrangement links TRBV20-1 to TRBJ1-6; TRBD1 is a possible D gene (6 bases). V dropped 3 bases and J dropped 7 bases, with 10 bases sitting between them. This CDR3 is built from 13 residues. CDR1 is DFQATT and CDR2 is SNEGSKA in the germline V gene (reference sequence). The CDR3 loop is CSASGQTNSPLHF. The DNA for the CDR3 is TGCAGTGCTAGTGGACAGACCAATTCACCCCTCCACTTT.

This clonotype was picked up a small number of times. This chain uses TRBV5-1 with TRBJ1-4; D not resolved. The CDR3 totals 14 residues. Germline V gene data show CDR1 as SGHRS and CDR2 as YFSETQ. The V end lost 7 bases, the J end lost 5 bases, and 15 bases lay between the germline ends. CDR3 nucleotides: TGCGCCAGCTCCTCCTGGTCTGTGAATGAAAAACTGTTTTTT. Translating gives CASSSWSVNEKLFF.

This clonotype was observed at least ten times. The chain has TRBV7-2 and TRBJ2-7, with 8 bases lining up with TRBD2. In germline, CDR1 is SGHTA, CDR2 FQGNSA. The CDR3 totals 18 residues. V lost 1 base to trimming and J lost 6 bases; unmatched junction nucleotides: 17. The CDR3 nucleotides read TGTGCCAGCAGCTTAGGGCCCCTGGTGGCGGGAGGCAGAAGCGAGCAGTACGTC. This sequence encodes CASSLGPLVAGGRSEQYV.

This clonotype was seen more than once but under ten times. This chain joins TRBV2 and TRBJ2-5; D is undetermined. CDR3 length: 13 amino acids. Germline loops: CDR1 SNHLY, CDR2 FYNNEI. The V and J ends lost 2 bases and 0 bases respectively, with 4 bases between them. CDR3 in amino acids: CASSERNQETQYF. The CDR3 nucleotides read TGTGCCAGCAGTGAAAGGAACCAAGAGACCCAGTACTTC.

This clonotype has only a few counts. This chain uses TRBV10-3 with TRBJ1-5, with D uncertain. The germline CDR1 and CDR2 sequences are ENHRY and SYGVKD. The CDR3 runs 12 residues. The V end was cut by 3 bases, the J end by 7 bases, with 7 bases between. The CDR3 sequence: CAISDTEQPQHF. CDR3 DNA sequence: TGTGCCATCAGTGATACGGAGCAGCCCCAGCATTTT.

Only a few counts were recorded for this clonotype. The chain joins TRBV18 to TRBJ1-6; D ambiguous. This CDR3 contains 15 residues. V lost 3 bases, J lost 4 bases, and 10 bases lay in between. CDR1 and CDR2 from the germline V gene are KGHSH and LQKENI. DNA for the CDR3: TGTGCCAGCTCACCCCTGGATGCGTATAATTCACCCCTCCACTTT. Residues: CASSPLDAYNSPLHF.

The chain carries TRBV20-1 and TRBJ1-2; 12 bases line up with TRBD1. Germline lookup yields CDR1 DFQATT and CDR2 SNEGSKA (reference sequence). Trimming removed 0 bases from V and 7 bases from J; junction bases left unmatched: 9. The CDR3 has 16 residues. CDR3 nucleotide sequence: TGCAGTGCTAGAGACCTCTGGGACAGGGGGCCTGGTGGCTACACCTTC. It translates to CSARDLWDRGPGGYTF.

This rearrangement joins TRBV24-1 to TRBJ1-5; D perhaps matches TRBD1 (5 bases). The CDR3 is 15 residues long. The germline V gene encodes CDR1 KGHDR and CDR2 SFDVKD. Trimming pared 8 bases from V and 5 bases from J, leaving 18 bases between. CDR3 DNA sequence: TGTGCCACCAAAAAGAGCGGGGGTTCTGATCAGCCCCAGCATTTT. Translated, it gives CATKKSGGSDQPQHF.

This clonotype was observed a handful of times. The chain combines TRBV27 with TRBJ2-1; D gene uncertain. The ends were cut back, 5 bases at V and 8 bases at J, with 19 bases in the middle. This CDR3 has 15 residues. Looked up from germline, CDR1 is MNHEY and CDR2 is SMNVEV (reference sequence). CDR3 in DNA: TGTGCCAGCAGTCAACAAGTTGGTGGACGATATGAGCAGTTCTTC. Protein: CASSQQVGGRYEQFF.

For the CDR3, the DNA is TGTGCCAGCAGCTTAGTGTATCTCTCTGGAAACACCATATATTTT. Amino acid sequence: CASSLVYLSGNTIYF. The chain couples TRBV11-2 to TRBJ1-3; D is unclear. With 1 base removed from V and 0 bases from J, the gap between germline ends came to 7 bases. The CDR3 contains 15 residues. CDR1 and CDR2 from the germline V gene are SGHAT and FQNNGV.

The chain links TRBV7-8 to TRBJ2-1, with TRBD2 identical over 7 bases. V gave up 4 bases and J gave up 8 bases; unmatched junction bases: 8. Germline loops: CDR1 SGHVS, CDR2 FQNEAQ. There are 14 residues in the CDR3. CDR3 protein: CASSYLAVNHEQFF. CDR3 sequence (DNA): TGTGCCAGCAGCTATCTAGCGGTTAACCATGAGCAGTTCTTC. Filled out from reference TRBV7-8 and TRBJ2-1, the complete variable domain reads GAGVSQSPRYKVAKRGQDVALRCDPISGHVSLFWYQQALGQGPEFLTYFQNEAQLDKSGLPSDRFFAERPEGSVSTLKIQRTQQEDSAVYLCASSYLAVNHEQFFGPGTRLTVL.

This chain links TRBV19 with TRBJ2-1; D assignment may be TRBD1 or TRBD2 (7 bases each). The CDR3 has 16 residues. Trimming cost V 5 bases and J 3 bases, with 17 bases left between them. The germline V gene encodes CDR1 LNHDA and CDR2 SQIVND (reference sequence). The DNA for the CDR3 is TGTGCCAGTAGTGTACTCAGGGGGGGAGGCTACAATGAGCAGTTCTTC. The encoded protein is CASSVLRGGGYNEQFF.